The 18 T cell receptor beta chains reported below all come from one sample, sequenced in a study of blood T cell repertoires in COVID-19. Assay: immunoSEQ multiplex PCR; the TCRdb copy retains only in-frame clones and omits some. The sample shows roughly 250,000 clones, around 89% of them seen only once. Source material: PBMCs or T cells enriched from blood (not recorded which). The origin of the receptors is a woman between 50 and 59 years old who had recovered from COVID-19.

V and J are TRBV5-1 and TRBJ2-1; 7 bases match TRBD2. Trimming cost V 0 bases and J 7 bases; bases outside gene matches: 7. CDR1 and CDR2 (germline): SGHRS, YFSETQ. The length of the CDR3 is 15 residues. The chain's CDR3 is CASSLVVAGMNEQFF. The CDR3 DNA follows: TGCGCCAGCAGCTTGGTTGTAGCGGGTATGAATGAGCAGTTCTTC. Complete variable domain (other parts from reference TRBV5-1 and TRBJ2-1): KAGVTQTPRYLIKTRGQQVTLSCSPISGHRSVSWYQQTPGQGLQFLFEYFSETQRNKGNFPGRFSGRQFSNSRSEMNVSTLELGDSALYLCASSLVVAGMNEQFFGPGTRLTVL.

The rearrangement links TRBV28 to TRBJ1-4; 7 bases map to TRBD1. Germline values: CDR1 MDHEN, CDR2 SYDVKM. Trimming cost V 2 bases and J 6 bases; bases outside gene matches: 6. The CDR3 has 15 amino acids. The CDR3 reads CASSLGRGRYEKLFF. CDR3 DNA: TGTGCCAGCAGTTTAGGTAGGGGGCGTTATGAAAAACTGTTTTTT.

This chain joins TRBV4-3 and TRBJ2-7; 9 bases fit TRBD1. Germline lookup yields CDR1 LGHNA and CDR2 YSLEER. With 3 bases clipped from V and 2 bases from J, the junction kept 8 bases outside the gene matches. The CDR3 is 16 residues long. The CDR3 loop reads CASSQTTGGKTYEQYF. The CDR3 DNA reads TGCGCCAGCAGCCAGACTACAGGGGGCAAAACCTACGAGCAGTACTTC.

The chain links TRBV5-1 to TRBJ2-7; 8 nucleotides line up with TRBD1. The CDR3 covers 15 residues. The germline CDR1 and CDR2 sequences are SGHRS and YFSETQ. The trim removed 3 bases at V and 2 bases at J, leaving 7 bases unmatched. The CDR3 nucleotides read TGCGCCAGCAGCTCTTCCGGGACAGGAACCTACGAGCAGTACTTC. It translates to CASSSSGTGTYEQYF.

Here the CDR3 reads CASSYLGTGTSGYTF. As DNA, the CDR3 is TGTGCCAGCAGTTACCTAGGGACAGGGACGAGTGGCTACACCTTC. This chain joins TRBV6-6 and TRBJ1-2, with 9 nucleotides matching TRBD1. The J segment lost 7 bases and the V segment lost 2 bases, leaving 8 bases of the junction unmatched. Germline V gene sequence: CDR1 MNHNY, CDR2 SVGAGI (reference sequence). The CDR3 sequence is 15 residues long.

The J gene is TRBJ2-2, the V gene TRBV5-1; 9 bases are a match to TRBD2. The CDR3 contains 16 residues. Unmatched junction bases numbered 10, after V lost 5 bases and J lost 5 bases. Germline loops: CDR1 SGHRS, CDR2 YFSETQ. CDR3 bases: TGCGCCAGCAGATATACGGCGGGAGGGCGGACCGGGGAGCTGTTTTTT. Encoded protein: CASRYTAGGRTGELFF.

The genes are TRBV7-9 and TRBJ2-1; D perhaps matches TRBD2 (6 bases). The CDR3 contains 14 residues. The V end lost 7 bases, the J end lost 7 bases, and 17 bases lay between the germline ends. The germline V gene encodes CDR1 SEHNR and CDR2 FQNEAQ (reference sequence). The CDR3 sequence is CASTLRRDGNEQFF. In nucleotides, the CDR3 is TGTGCCAGCACCCTGCGGCGGGACGGGAATGAGCAGTTCTTC.

This clone was seen only once. V is TRBV7-8 and J is TRBJ2-1; D not certain. Trimming left V 0 bases short and J 3 bases short, with 15 bases between. Germline V gene data show CDR1 as SGHVS and CDR2 as FQNEAQ. There are 17 residues in the CDR3. CDR3 nucleotide sequence: TGTGCCAGCAGCTTAGCTGGCTTCGTTCGAAGCTACAATGAGCAGTTCTTC. Encoded protein: CASSLAGFVRSYNEQFF.

This sequence joins TRBV6-5 and TRBJ1-5; 7 bases are a match to TRBD1. This CDR3 comprises 14 residues. After removal of 6 bases from V and 0 bases from J, the junction contained 2 bases not matched to a gene. The V gene's germline CDR1 is MNHEY and CDR2 SVGAGI. The CDR3 spells CASRWDSSNQPQHF. As DNA, the CDR3 is TGTGCCAGCAGGTGGGACAGTAGCAATCAGCCCCAGCATTTT.

The chain carries TRBV7-2 and TRBJ1-6; D not resolved. Germline CDR1 is SGHTA and CDR2 is FQGNSA. The CDR3 contains 16 residues. Deletions cut 2 bases from V and 1 base from J, with 9 bases between. CDR3 bases: TGTGCCAGCAGCTTATTACGAGCTTCCTATAATTCACCCCTCCACTTT. Translated: CASSLLRASYNSPLHF.

The chain couples TRBV2 to TRBJ1-2, with TRBD1 identical over 8 bases. Germline CDR1 is SNHLY and CDR2 is FYNNEI. V trimming: 6 bases; J trimming: 3 bases; junction bases outside the gene matches: 6. The CDR3 consists of 14 residues. In nucleotides, the CDR3 is TGTGCCAGCAGCCCCAGGGGGCGCGACTATGGCTACACCTTC. Its protein product is CASSPRGRDYGYTF. Variable domain in full (rest from reference TRBV2 and TRBJ1-2): EPEVTQTPSHQVTQMGQEVILRCVPISNHLYFYWYRQILGQKVEFLVSFYNNEISEKSEIFDDQFSVERPDGSNFTLKIRSTKLEDSAMYFCASSPRGRDYGYTFGSGTRLTVV.

This chain links TRBV7-2 with TRBJ2-3; 7 nucleotides agree with TRBD1. The CDR3 covers 15 residues. Germline V gives CDR1 SGHTA, CDR2 FQGNSA. V trimming: 11 bases; J trimming: 5 bases; junction bases outside the gene matches: 16. CDR3 sequence: CASKGQATTQDTQYF. The CDR3 DNA reads TGTGCCTCAAAAGGACAGGCTACAACCCAAGATACGCAGTATTTT. The whole variable domain, remainder taken from reference TRBV7-2 and TRBJ2-3, is GAGVSQSPSNKVTEKGKDVELRCDPISGHTALYWYRQSLGQGLEFLIYFQGNSAPDKSGLPSDRFSAERTGGSVSTLTIQRTQQEDSAVYLCASKGQATTQDTQYFGPGTRLTVL.

CDR3 loop: CASSSRIGDTQYF. The CDR3 coding sequence is TGTGCCAGCAGCTCCCGTATCGGAGATACGCAGTATTTT. The chain links TRBV7-3 to TRBJ2-3; no firm D call. The V gene's germline CDR1 is SGHTA and CDR2 FQGTGA. V gave up 4 bases and J gave up 5 bases, with 10 bases separating them. The CDR3 consists of 13 residues.

The chain recombines TRBV19 with TRBJ1-5; 7 bases match TRBD1. Per germline, CDR1 LNHDA and CDR2 SQIVND (reference sequence). The trim removed 3 bases at V and 4 bases at J, leaving 3 bases unmatched. This CDR3 spans 14 amino acids. The CDR3 spells CASSMAGGNQPQHF. The CDR3 DNA reads TGTGCCAGTAGTATGGCAGGGGGGAATCAGCCCCAGCATTTT.

The V and J genes are TRBV6-2 or TRBV6-3 and TRBJ2-1; D might be TRBD2 (6 bases). The CDR3 runs 16 residues. V lost 0 bases and J lost 9, with 18 bases in between. In germline, CDR1 is MNHEY, CDR2 SVGEGT. CDR3 coding DNA: TGTGCCAGCAGTTACTCGCTTGACGGGAGAATACGTGAGCAGTTCTTC. This sequence encodes CASSYSLDGRIREQFF.

The chain is built from TRBV28 and TRBJ2-5, with no clear D. The germline gives CDR1 MDHEN, CDR2 SYDVKM. The length of the CDR3 is 13 residues. Trimming shortened V by 5 bases and J by 2 bases, and 9 bases separated the two germline ends. For the CDR3, the DNA is TGTGCCAGCAGTCGCCTAAGACAAGAGACCCAGTACTTC. Translated, it gives CASSRLRQETQYF.

This clone appeared a few times. The gene calls are TRBV7-3 and TRBJ2-1; 8 bases map to TRBD2. CDR3 size: 15 residues. Trimming took 6 bases from V and 6 from J; bases not matched to a gene: 10. CDR1 and CDR2 from the germline V gene are SGHTA and FQGTGA. CDR3 nucleotide sequence: TGTGCCAGCAGTCGAAGCGGGGGTTTGGGCAATGAGCAGTTCTTC. This encodes CASSRSGGLGNEQFF.

This clone occurred many times. The CDR3 protein is CASSQGIGGGEYEQYF. CDR3 nucleotides: TGTGCCAGCAGCCAAGGGATAGGCGGGGGCGAATACGAGCAGTACTTC. V and J are TRBV4-2 and TRBJ2-7; D possibly corresponds to TRBD2 (7 bases). The CDR3 runs to 16 residues. Germline V gene data show CDR1 as LGHNA and CDR2 as YNFKEQ. V lost 1 base and J lost 4, with 17 bases in between.